The clone carrying this TCR beta chain was observed a single time. The junction shows a germline mismatch at one end, possibly a read error. The entry originates in a study of T cells in Graves' hyperthyroidism and ophthalmopathy. The CDR3 is made up of 14 amino acids. What was amplified from RNA transcripts were TCR beta CDR3 regions. TCR CDR3 underwent first-round RT-PCR with the HTBI primer set. In TCRdb, the multiplex PCR reads were re-called with MiXCR into one record per CDR3 protein. The sample gives over 45,000 distinct CDR3 sequences, roughly 50% of which show up once; roughly 9.7% is in the top ten.

This receptor was taken from a woman in her forties or fifties with Graves' ophthalmopathy. The rearrangement joins TRBV12-3 or TRBV12-4 to TRBJ1-1; no definite D call. Source material: blood. The CDR3: CASRAVVTNTEAFF. The CDR3 coding sequence is TGTGCCAGCAGGGCAGTGGTGACGAACACGGAAGCTTTCTTT.